A single sample gave rise to the 30 T cell receptor beta chains below, sequenced in a study of cytomegalovirus exposure and HLA in healthy donors (dated by TCRdb to about 2017). To prepare the library, the immunoSEQ multiplex PCR assay was applied. For the multiplex PCR, a mixture combining 60 forward primers for TCR Vbeta segments and 13 reverse primers for TCR Jbeta segments was used. TCRdb carries this immuneACCESS record with in-frame sequences only. Its versions omit some clonotypes, under half of them owing to an unresolved V gene in the studies checked, with the rest unexplained. The sample's table covers some 200,000 clones. The ten largest clones represent 0.79% of the sample. Sequences were obtained from PBMCs. The source is a woman aged 18-29 years in good health and CMV-seropositive.

The J gene is TRBJ2-3, the V gene TRBV30; a weak D match, TRBD2 (5 bases). V dropped 0 bases and J dropped 3 bases, with 7 bases sitting between them. The CDR3 loop spans 13 amino acids. CDR1 and CDR2 (germline): GTSNPN, SVGIG (reference sequence). The CDR3: CAWSVLGTDTQYF. The CDR3 bases are TGTGCCTGGAGTGTACTAGGGACAGATACGCAGTATTTT.

In nucleotides, the CDR3 is TGTGCCAGCAGCTTGTTAGACAGGACGAACACCGGGGAGCTGTTTTTT. Translating it yields CASSLLDRTNTGELFF. The chain couples TRBV11-3 to TRBJ2-2; D possibly corresponds to TRBD1 (6 bases). The CDR3 consists of 16 residues. Germline V gene lookup returns CDR1 SGHNT and CDR2 YENEEA. V gave up 3 bases and J gave up 0 bases, with 11 bases separating them.

The DNA of the CDR3 is TGTGCCAGCAGCCGGACAGCGCCTGGGGGCAATCAGCCCCAGCATTTT. Translating it yields CASSRTAPGGNQPQHF. The rearrangement links TRBV27 to TRBJ1-5; D perhaps matches TRBD1 (6 bases). CDR1 is MNHEY and CDR2 is SMNVEV in the germline V gene (reference sequence). Trimming removed 6 bases at V and 2 bases at J, with 17 bases between. This CDR3 has 16 residues.

This sequence joins TRBV4-1 and TRBJ1-5; possible D gene TRBD1, 6 bases. V was trimmed by 4 bases and J by 4 bases, leaving 14 bases between them. CDR1 is MGHRA and CDR2 is YSYEKL in the germline V gene. The CDR3 length is 15 residues. The CDR3 DNA follows: TGCGCCAGCAGCCCCCGGGACATGGGAAATCAGCCCCAGCATTTT. It codes for CASSPRDMGNQPQHF.

The V call is TRBV5-1, the J call TRBJ2-1; D perhaps matches TRBD1 (6 bases). Per germline, CDR1 SGHRS and CDR2 YFSETQ. Trimming removed 5 bases from V and 6 bases from J, with 15 bases in between. CDR3 size: 14 residues. Written as DNA, the CDR3 is TGCGCCAGCAGTATAACAGGGTTCGGCAATGAGCAGTTCTTC. The encoded protein is CASSITGFGNEQFF.

The rearrangement uses TRBV30 and TRBJ2-3; 7 bases line up with TRBD2. The J segment lost 6 bases and the V segment lost 7 bases, leaving 16 bases of the junction unmatched. CDR1 is GTSNPN, CDR2 SVGIG, per germline (reference sequence). CDR3 length equals 15 residues. The CDR3 DNA is TGTGCCTCTAGCGCGGGGGACTCCGGGAGGGATACGCAGTATTTT. It translates to CASSAGDSGRDTQYF.

This chain joins TRBV27 and TRBJ2-1; possibly TRBD1 for D (5 bases). Germline lookup yields CDR1 MNHEY and CDR2 SMNVEV (reference sequence). Trimming shortened V by 1 base and J by 3 bases, and 13 bases separated the two germline ends. This CDR3 comprises 16 residues. The DNA of the CDR3 is TGTGCCAGCAGTTTATTGGGGCTAGGCCTCTACAATGAGCAGTTCTTC. Translated: CASSLLGLGLYNEQFF.

The chain couples TRBV5-1 to TRBJ2-1; D might be TRBD1 (6 bases). Trimming shortened V by 2 bases and J by 7 bases, and 25 bases separated the two germline ends. The CDR3 totals 18 residues. CDR1 and CDR2 from the germline V gene are SGHRS and YFSETQ. The CDR3 DNA reads TGCGCCAGCAGCTTACCCGGGACACAAAAGGAATTCCTAAATGAGCAGTTCTTC. It translates to CASSLPGTQKEFLNEQFF.

The chain carries TRBV7-2 and TRBJ2-1, with 11 nucleotides matching TRBD1. The V segment lost 1 base and the J segment 3 bases; nucleotides outside the gene matches: 5. The CDR3 loop spans 17 amino acids. Germline V lookup: CDR1 SGHTA, CDR2 FQGNSA. The CDR3 spells CASSLDQGQGVYNEQFF. In nucleotides, the CDR3 is TGTGCCAGCAGCTTAGATCAGGGACAGGGGGTCTACAATGAGCAGTTCTTC.

The chain is built from TRBV5-1 and TRBJ2-1; 12 bases fit TRBD2. Germline trimming cut 1 base from V and 9 bases from J; bases unmatched to any gene: 8. This CDR3 comprises 16 residues. Germline V gene lookup returns CDR1 SGHRS and CDR2 YFSETQ. The CDR3: CASSLTSPLAGGEQFF. The DNA for the CDR3 is TGCGCCAGCAGCTTGACTTCGCCACTAGCGGGAGGTGAGCAGTTCTTC.

The chain's CDR3 is CASSPLGANYGYTF. DNA for the CDR3: TGTGCCAGCTCACCTCTAGGCGCAAACTATGGCTACACCTTC. The J gene is TRBJ1-2, the V gene TRBV18; D gene uncertain. The CDR3 sequence is 14 residues long. Trimming took off 3 bases at V and 2 bases at J, with 10 bases between the two ends. Germline V lookup: CDR1 KGHSH, CDR2 LQKENI.

The V call is TRBV19, the J call TRBJ1-5, with 10 bases lining up with TRBD1. The CDR3 runs to 17 residues. The germline V gene has CDR1 LNHDA and CDR2 SQIVND (reference sequence). The ends lost 5 bases at V and 4 bases at J; junction bases unmatched: 11. CDR3 sequence reads: CASSPRLGQGGNQPQHF. Here the CDR3 DNA reads TGTGCCAGTAGTCCCCGCCTCGGACAGGGGGGGAATCAGCCCCAGCATTTT.

The chain employs TRBV7-9 and TRBJ1-2; D uncertain. The V end lost 2 bases, the J end lost 5 bases, and 12 bases lay between the germline ends. This CDR3 region has 14 residues. CDR1 SEHNR and CDR2 FQNEAQ come from the germline V gene (reference sequence). The CDR3 loop is CASSLWAAEYGYTF. CDR3 DNA: TGTGCCAGCAGCTTATGGGCAGCCGAATATGGCTACACCTTC.

To note about this clone: Other DNA sequences in this sample translate to the same CDR3. The chain joins TRBV18 to TRBJ1-4; 7 bases align to TRBD1. With 3 bases clipped from V and 6 bases from J, the junction kept 7 bases outside the gene matches. CDR1 and CDR2 (germline): KGHSH, LQKENI. The CDR3 covers 15 residues. CDR3 amino acids: CASSPRGGSDEKLFF. The DNA of the CDR3 is TGTGCCAGCTCACCTCGAGGGGGCTCGGATGAAAAACTGTTTTTT.

The gene calls are TRBV6-1 and TRBJ1-4; tentative D call: TRBD1 (5 bases). Germline CDR1 reads MNHNS; CDR2 reads SASEGT. V lost 10 bases, J lost 5 bases, and 17 bases lay in between. The CDR3 runs 14 residues. The CDR3 region has the DNA TGTGCCATTACGCTGAGTGGGGGGAATGAAAAACTGTTTTTT. It yields the protein CAITLSGGNEKLFF.

The chain has TRBV19 and TRBJ1-5, with TRBD1 as a possible D gene (6 bases). V was shortened by 3 bases and J by 5 bases, with 11 bases between the two germline ends. CDR3 length equals 14 residues. CDR1 is LNHDA, CDR2 SQIVND, per germline (reference sequence). This CDR3 reads CASSIGGAYQPQHF. The DNA for the CDR3 is TGTGCCAGTAGTATTGGGGGGGCGTATCAGCCCCAGCATTTT.

This chain connects TRBV20-1 to TRBJ1-2, with D unresolved. This CDR3 region has 11 residues. Trimming left V 3 bases short and J 6 bases short, with 8 bases between. In germline, CDR1 is DFQATT, CDR2 SNEGSKA (reference sequence). The CDR3 sequence is CSASGENGYTF. Here the CDR3 DNA reads TGCAGTGCTAGCGGGGAAAATGGCTACACCTTC.

V gene TRBV21-1 combines with J gene TRBJ1-5; the tabulated D call, TRBD1, remains unverified against the DNA. TRBV21-1 constitutes a pseudogene. This CDR3 spans 15 amino acids. The CDR3 DNA reads TGTGCCAGCAGCCAGGGACATAAGAACAATCAGCCCCAGCATTTT. Amino acids: CASSQGHKNNQPQHF.

The rearrangement links TRBV7-9 to TRBJ1-5; 8 positions agree with TRBD1. V lost 1 base, J lost 7 bases, and 6 bases stayed unmatched. The CDR3 contains 15 residues. In germline, CDR1 is SEHNR, CDR2 FQNEAQ (reference sequence). The CDR3 protein is CASSLGQGARQPQHF. As DNA, the CDR3 is TGTGCCAGCAGCTTAGGGCAGGGGGCGAGACAGCCCCAGCATTTT.

The chain carries TRBV25-1 and TRBJ2-5, with D possibly TRBD2 on 5 matching bases. The V gene's germline CDR1 is MGHDK and CDR2 SYGVNS. Between the trimmed V and J ends, which lost 2 bases and 2 bases, there was a span of 12 bases. CDR3 size: 15 residues. The CDR3 is CASSEPSSRQETQYF. CDR3 DNA: TGTGCCAGCAGTGAACCGTCTAGCAGACAAGAGACCCAGTACTTC.

J is TRBJ2-7 and V is TRBV7-8; 12 nucleotides align to TRBD2. With 6 bases clipped from V and 6 bases from J, the junction kept 9 bases outside the gene matches. Germline V lookup: CDR1 SGHVS, CDR2 FQNEAQ. This CDR3 is 15 amino acids long. The CDR3 spells CASRGLAGLLGEQYF. CDR3 coding DNA: TGTGCCAGCAGGGGACTAGCGGGTTTGCTTGGCGAGCAGTACTTC.

The V and J genes are TRBV13 and TRBJ1-2; possibly TRBD1 for D (5 bases). The CDR3 is 14 residues long. CDR1 PRHDT and CDR2 FYEKMQ come from the germline V gene (reference sequence). V was trimmed by 2 bases and J by 6 bases, leaving 13 bases between them. Here the CDR3 reads CASSLFRGSNGYTF. CDR3 bases: TGTGCCAGCAGCTTATTCCGGGGGAGTAATGGCTACACCTTC. The whole variable domain, remainder taken from reference TRBV13 and TRBJ1-2, is AAGVIQSPRHLIKEKRETATLKCYPIPRHDTVYWYQQGPGQDPQFLISFYEKMQSDKGSIPDRFSAQQFSDYHSELNMSSLELGDSALYFCASSLFRGSNGYTFGSGTRLTVV.

The chain has TRBV20-1 and TRBJ1-2, with 7 bases fitting TRBD1. The germline V gene has CDR1 DFQATT and CDR2 SNEGSKA (reference sequence). V lost 3 bases and J lost 7; bases outside the gene matches: 2. The CDR3 length is 11 residues. The CDR3 loop is CSARGQPGYTF. In DNA form, the CDR3 reads TGCAGTGCTAGGGGACAGCCTGGCTACACCTTC.

The gene calls are TRBV5-6 and TRBJ2-1, with a possible D match to TRBD2 (6 bases). CDR1 SGHDT and CDR2 YYEEEE come from the germline V gene. The CDR3 extends over 12 amino acids. V was cut by 4 bases and J by 9 bases, with 11 bases left in between. CDR3 nucleotides: TGTGCCAGCAGCCTCAGGAGGGGTGAGCAGTTCTTC. Residues: CASSLRRGEQFF. Variable domain in full (rest from reference TRBV5-6 and TRBJ2-1): DAGVTQSPTHLIKTRGQQVTLRCSPKSGHDTVSWYQQALGQGPQFIFQYYEEEERQRGNFPDRFSGHQFPNYSSELNVNALLLGDSALYLCASSLRRGEQFFGPGTRLTVL.

The rearrangement links TRBV27 to TRBJ1-1; D possibly corresponds to TRBD1 (5 bases). The germline gives CDR1 MNHEY, CDR2 SMNVEV (reference sequence). The CDR3 loop spans 13 amino acids. V was cut by 5 bases and J by 11 bases, with 18 bases left in between. CDR3 region: CASSVRRGIMAFF. CDR3 nucleotide sequence: TGTGCCAGCAGTGTACGTAGGGGAATTATGGCTTTCTTT.

The gene calls are TRBV4-1 and TRBJ1-1; 7 nucleotides match TRBD1. The CDR3 consists of 16 residues. Per germline, CDR1 MGHRA and CDR2 YSYEKL. V shed 0 bases and J 3 bases; nucleotides not matched to a gene: 7. The CDR3 bases are TGCGCCAGCAGCCAAGATCGTGGGACAGTATACACTGAAGCTTTCTTT. It yields the protein CASSQDRGTVYTEAFF.

This rearrangement joins TRBV29-1 to TRBJ1-3; D gene uncertain. CDR3 length: 12 residues. V was clipped by 5 bases and J by 1 base, with 6 bases between them. From germline, CDR1 is SQVTM and CDR2 ANQGSEA. The CDR3 loop reads CSVRGSGNTIYF. The CDR3 coding sequence is TGCAGCGTTCGGGGATCTGGAAACACCATATATTTT.

This chain links TRBV25-1 with TRBJ2-1; 7 positions match TRBD2. The V gene end was trimmed by 3 bases and the J gene end by 7 bases; junction bases not matched to a gene: 6. Germline-derived CDR1 and CDR2 are MGHDK and SYGVNS. The CDR3 spans 14 residues. The CDR3 protein is CASSDRLAGNEQFF. CDR3 coding DNA: TGTGCCAGCAGTGACAGACTAGCCGGGAATGAGCAGTTCTTC. Full variable domain (remainder filled in from reference TRBV25-1 and TRBJ2-1): EADIYQTPRYLVIGTGKKITLECSQTMGHDKMYWYQQDPGMELHLIHYSYGVNSTEKGDLSSESTVSRIRTEHFPLTLESARPSHTSQYLCASSDRLAGNEQFFGPGTRLTVL.

The gene calls are TRBV5-1 and TRBJ2-1; no reliable D call. V was cut by 0 bases and J by 4 bases, with 11 bases left in between. Germline V gene lookup returns CDR1 SGHRS and CDR2 YFSETQ. The CDR3 is 15 residues long. CDR3 amino acids: CASSLASADYNEQFF. The DNA for the CDR3 is TGCGCCAGCAGCTTGGCAAGTGCAGATTACAATGAGCAGTTCTTC.

This chain uses TRBV30 with TRBJ1-5, with D uncertain. This CDR3 has 14 residues. Trimming removed 0 bases at V and 4 bases at J, with 10 bases between. Germline-derived CDR1 and CDR2 are GTSNPN and SVGIG (reference sequence). The CDR3, as DNA: TGTGCCTGGAGTGTATTGGGGAGGAATCAGCCCCAGCATTTT. It specifies CAWSVLGRNQPQHF.